The 32 T cell receptor beta chains below all came from one sample that was sequenced in a study of T cells in Graves' hyperthyroidism and ophthalmopathy (dated by TCRdb to about 2019). The library relied on multiplex PCR. Sequencing was carried out with an Illumina HiSeq 2000. The TCR beta CDR3 regions were amplified from the RNA transcripts. The TCR CDR3 was subjected to a first round of RT-PCR using the HTBI primer set and the Qiagen OneStep RT-PCR kit. TCRdb reworked the public reads: Q25 trimming with fastp, MiXCR clone assembly, productive beta chains retained. Entries that share a CDR3 protein sequence are merged under the most common genes and DNA. This sample is represented by around 520,000 distinct CDR3 sequences; under 15% of them were singletons. The ten largest account for over 15% of the sample. The sequenced sample consisted of blood. The origin of the receptors is a woman under 30 with Graves' hyperthyroidism.

This clonotype was counted many times. V is TRBV6-1 and J is TRBJ1-2; D perhaps matches TRBD1 (5 bases). This CDR3 region has 15 residues. With 8 bases removed from V and 5 bases from J, the gap between germline ends came to 21 bases. Looked up from germline, CDR1 is MNHNS and CDR2 is SASEGT. CDR3 coding DNA: TGTGCCAGCGGCCGTAGGACACCCGGAGGGTATGGCTACACCTTC. Protein product: CASGRRTPGGYGYTF.

The chain has TRBV2 and TRBJ2-1, with 9 bases lining up with TRBD2. Germline-derived CDR1 and CDR2 are SNHLY and FYNNEI. The V and J ends lost 7 bases and 10 bases, in that order; junction bases with no gene match: 20. This CDR3 region has 17 residues. The chain's CDR3 is CASKPPQWSSGAGEQFF. The DNA of the CDR3 is TGTGCCAGCAAACCCCCTCAGTGGTCTAGCGGGGCGGGGGAGCAGTTCTTC.

This clonotype was observed many times. This chain uses TRBV12-5 with TRBJ2-7; D gene ambiguous. This CDR3 has 12 residues. V was pared by 0 bases and J by 7 bases, with 7 bases between. Germline V gene data show CDR1 as LGHNT and CDR2 as FRNRAP. This chain's CDR3 is CASGLVMMEQYF. CDR3 nucleotide sequence: TGTGCTAGTGGTTTGGTAATGATGGAGCAGTACTTC.

Worth noting for this clonotype: A much more abundant neighbour one base away suggests this may be a read error. This chain joins TRBV11-2 and TRBJ2-7, with D tentatively TRBD1 (5 bases). The CDR3 is 12 residues long. Trimming removed 4 bases from V and 2 bases from J, with 6 bases in between. The germline V gene encodes CDR1 SGHAT and CDR2 FQNNGV. CDR3 sequence (DNA): TGTGCCAGCAGCTCGACAGCCTACGAGCAGTACTTC. Translated, it gives CASSSTAYEQYF.

This chain joins TRBV19 and TRBJ2-3, with a tentative D call TRBD2 (6 bases). Deletions cut 3 bases from V and 3 bases from J, with 13 bases between. Germline assignment: CDR1 LNHDA and CDR2 SQIVND (reference sequence). This CDR3 contains 15 residues. The CDR3 sequence is CASSIQGLITDTQYF. The DNA of the CDR3 is TGTGCCAGTAGTATTCAGGGACTTATAACAGATACGCAGTATTTT.

A few counts support this clonotype. The rearrangement uses TRBV7-9 and TRBJ1-2, with 9 bases aligning to TRBD1. The CDR3 totals 14 residues. Per the germline V gene, CDR1 is SEHNR and CDR2 is FQNEAQ (reference sequence). V was pared by 5 bases and J by 3 bases, with 4 bases of the junction left unmatched. This chain's CDR3 is CASSLRDRDYGYTF. The CDR3 nucleotides are TGTGCCAGCAGCCTCCGGGACAGGGACTATGGCTACACCTTC. Looking up the rest from reference TRBV7-9 and TRBJ1-2 gives the full variable domain: DTGVSQNPRHKITKRGQNVTFRCDPISEHNRLYWYRQTLGQGPEFLTYFQNEAQLEKSRLLSDRFSAERPKGSFSTLEIQRTEQGDSAMYLCASSLRDRDYGYTFGSGTRLTVV.

This clonotype showed up many times. This chain connects TRBV11-2 to TRBJ2-1, with 7 nucleotides matching TRBD1. The germline gives CDR1 SGHAT, CDR2 FQNNGV. J gave up 9 bases and V 5 bases, and 10 bases lay outside the gene matches. This CDR3 contains 14 residues. CDR3 DNA: TGTGCCAGCAGCGAATACAGGGGATGGGGTGAGCAGTTCTTC. It is translated as CASSEYRGWGEQFF.

V gene TRBV19 combines with J gene TRBJ2-1, with D perhaps being TRBD1 or TRBD2 (6 bases each). V was trimmed by 0 bases and J by 4 bases, leaving 10 bases between them. The CDR3 contains 15 residues. Germline V gene lookup returns CDR1 LNHDA and CDR2 SQIVND (reference sequence). The CDR3 DNA reads TGTGCCAGTAGTATAGATTCGGGGGCTTACAATGAGCAGTTCTTC. As protein: CASSIDSGAYNEQFF. Based on the CDR3 plus reference TRBV19 and TRBJ2-1, the full variable domain is DGGITQSPKYLFRKEGQNVTLSCEQNLNHDAMYWYRQDPGQGLRLIYYSQIVNDFQKGDIAEGYSVSREKKESFPLTVTSAQKNPTAFYLCASSIDSGAYNEQFFGPGTRLTVL.

This clonotype was counted at least ten times. The chain carries TRBV10-3 and TRBJ2-2, with 9 bases fitting TRBD2. CDR3 length equals 16 residues. The V gene's germline CDR1 is ENHRY and CDR2 SYGVKD. V lost 11 bases and J lost 4; bases outside the gene matches: 14. This chain's CDR3 is CAVKGREGLVTGELFF. The CDR3, as DNA: TGTGCCGTGAAGGGGCGGGAGGGCCTCGTCACCGGGGAGCTGTTTTTT.

This clonotype was recorded at least ten times. CDR3 region: CASSGGSGRPYNEQFF. The CDR3 DNA reads TGTGCCAGCAGTGGGGGGAGCGGGAGACCATACAATGAGCAGTTCTTC. This rearrangement joins TRBV28 to TRBJ2-1; 8 bases are shared with TRBD2. With 5 bases clipped from V and 4 bases from J, the junction kept 10 bases outside the gene matches. Looked up from germline, CDR1 is MDHEN and CDR2 is SYDVKM. The CDR3 loop spans 16 amino acids. Full variable domain (rest looked up from reference TRBV28 and TRBJ2-1): DVKVTQSSRYLVKRTGEKVFLECVQDMDHENMFWYRQDPGLGLRLIYFSYDVKMKEKGDIPEGYSVSREKKERFSLILESASTNQTSMYLCASSGGSGRPYNEQFFGPGTRLTVL.

Concerning this clonotype itself: Germline and junction disagree at one end, which may indicate a read error. The chain uses TRBV5-5 and TRBJ1-5; D not certain. This CDR3 is 14 amino acids long. Germline lookup yields CDR1 SGHKS and CDR2 YYEKEE (reference sequence). The CDR3 DNA reads TGCGCCAGCAGCCCGGACGGGGGCAATCAGCCCCAGCATTTT. This translates into CASSPDGGNQPQHF.

This clonotype was observed many times. The chain employs TRBV11-3 and TRBJ2-3; D is unclear. The ends were cut back, 0 bases at V and 9 bases at J, with 7 bases in the middle. Germline values: CDR1 SGHNT, CDR2 YENEEA. The CDR3 runs to 12 residues. The CDR3 sequence is CASSLDLQTQYF. CDR3 bases: TGTGCCAGCAGCTTAGATCTGCAAACGCAGTATTTT.

This clonotype has at least ten counts. The DNA for the CDR3 is TGCAGCGTTCAGAACAGGGGGTGGGAGGCTGAAGCTTTCTTT. Translating gives CSVQNRGWEAEAFF. This chain uses TRBV29-1 with TRBJ1-1, with TRBD1 matching over 8 bases. The V segment lost 5 bases and the J segment 6 bases; nucleotides outside the gene matches: 11. Germline assignment: CDR1 SQVTM and CDR2 ANQGSEA. The CDR3 contains 14 residues.

The sample holds a few counts of this clonotype. The chain uses TRBV2 and TRBJ2-2, with 9 bases that match TRBD2. Germline V gene lookup returns CDR1 SNHLY and CDR2 FYNNEI. V trimming: 8 bases; J trimming: 5 bases; junction bases outside the gene matches: 6. The CDR3 loop spans 14 amino acids. CDR3 nucleotide sequence: TGTGCCAGCTTAGCGGGAGAGCGGACCGGGGAGCTGTTTTTT. This sequence encodes CASLAGERTGELFF. The full variable domain, completed using reference TRBV2 and TRBJ2-2, is EPEVTQTPSHQVTQMGQEVILRCVPISNHLYFYWYRQILGQKVEFLVSFYNNEISEKSEIFDDQFSVERPDGSNFTLKIRSTKLEDSAMYFCASLAGERTGELFFGEGSRLTVL.

Comments on this clonotype: A read error is possible here, since a much larger clone lies one base away. Since no conserved phenylalanine or tryptophan closes the CDR3, a read error is the likely cause. The chain couples TRBV7-7 to TRBJ2-1; TRBD2 agrees at 9 bases. This CDR3 has 17 residues. Per germline, CDR1 SSHAT and CDR2 FNYEAQ (reference sequence). CDR3 DNA sequence: TGTGCCGGCAGCTTAGCGGGTCAGGCTAGCGGGAAGAGTGAGCAGTTCTCC. It yields the protein CAGSLAGQASGKSEQFS.

About this clonotype itself: A single base separates this from a much larger clone, so it may be a read error. V and J are TRBV20-1 and TRBJ1-2; 7 positions agree with TRBD1. The CDR3 extends over 14 amino acids. Germline values: CDR1 DFQATT, CDR2 SNEGSKA (reference sequence). V dropped 2 bases and J dropped 7; count of bases not matched to a gene: 10. The CDR3 is CSARSSRTGCGYTF. DNA of the CDR3: TGCAGTGCTAGATCGTCCCGGACAGGTTGTGGCTACACCTTC.

This clonotype appeared a few times. The chain couples TRBV20-1 to TRBJ1-1, with TRBD1 identical over 10 bases. This CDR3 is built from 14 residues. The V and J ends lost 1 base and 5 bases, in that order; junction bases with no gene match: 4. Germline assignment: CDR1 DFQATT and CDR2 SNEGSKA (reference sequence). This chain's CDR3 is CSARGGDRGTEAFF. In DNA form, the CDR3 reads TGCAGTGCTAGAGGGGGGGACAGGGGTACTGAAGCTTTCTTT.

This clonotype was seen repeatedly, ten times or more. The chain recombines TRBV7-9 with TRBJ2-6; D assignment may be TRBD1 or TRBD2 (5 bases each). The length of the CDR3 is 16 residues. The germline V gene has CDR1 SEHNR and CDR2 FQNEAQ (reference sequence). V lost 5 bases and J lost 3, with 14 bases in between. DNA of the CDR3: TGTGCCAGCAGCCGCGTTCTGGGGGTTGGGGCCAACGTCCTGACTTTC. This codes for CASSRVLGVGANVLTF. Filled out from reference TRBV7-9 and TRBJ2-6, the complete variable domain reads DTGVSQNPRHKITKRGQNVTFRCDPISEHNRLYWYRQTLGQGPEFLTYFQNEAQLEKSRLLSDRFSAERPKGSFSTLEIQRTEQGDSAMYLCASSRVLGVGANVLTFGAGSRLTVL.

This clonotype has ten or more counts. This sequence joins TRBV30 and TRBJ1-2, with 7 bases that match TRBD1. There are 11 residues in the CDR3. V was pared by 5 bases and J by 7 bases, with 4 bases of the junction left unmatched. The germline CDR1 and CDR2 sequences are GTSNPN and SVGIG (reference sequence). Here the CDR3 DNA reads TGTGCCTGGGTGACAGGGTTTGGCTACACCTTC. As protein: CAWVTGFGYTF.

This clonotype was seen at least ten times. V gene TRBV6-2 or TRBV6-3 combines with J gene TRBJ1-6; D unresolved. The V and J ends lost 2 bases and 6 bases respectively, with 11 bases between them. CDR3 length: 15 amino acids. Germline lookup yields CDR1 MNHEY and CDR2 SVGEGT. The CDR3, as DNA: TGTGCCAGCAGTTACGAGTCCCTCCGTAATTCACCCCTCCACTTT. Translation: CASSYESLRNSPLHF.

In its sample, this clonotype was seen many times. CDR3 coding DNA: TGTGCCAGCAGCGGACTAGCGGGAGTACGCGGGGAGCTGTTTTTT. Translating gives CASSGLAGVRGELFF. The rearrangement joins TRBV12-3 or TRBV12-4 to TRBJ2-2; TRBD2 aligns across 13 bases. CDR3 length equals 15 residues. Unmatched junction bases numbered 5, after V lost 6 bases and J lost 7 bases.

The V and J genes are TRBV2 and TRBJ1-3; no firm D call. The length of the CDR3 is 14 residues. Germline values: CDR1 SNHLY, CDR2 FYNNEI. The ends were cut back, 7 bases at V and 0 bases at J, with 10 bases in the middle. DNA of the CDR3: TGTGCCAGCAATAGCCTAGGCTCTGGAAACACCATATATTTT. It yields the protein CASNSLGSGNTIYF. Variable domain in full (rest from reference TRBV2 and TRBJ1-3): EPEVTQTPSHQVTQMGQEVILRCVPISNHLYFYWYRQILGQKVEFLVSFYNNEISEKSEIFDDQFSVERPDGSNFTLKIRSTKLEDSAMYFCASNSLGSGNTIYFGEGSWLTVV.

This clonotype was seen a handful of times. The V call is TRBV27, the J call TRBJ1-2; no firm D call. V was trimmed by 2 bases and J by 4 bases, leaving 8 bases between them. Germline values: CDR1 MNHEY, CDR2 SMNVEV (reference sequence). The length of the CDR3 is 13 residues. The CDR3 here is CASSLDGAYGYTF. Written as DNA, the CDR3 is TGTGCCAGCAGTTTAGACGGCGCCTATGGCTACACCTTC.

The chain uses TRBV4-1 and TRBJ1-4; tentatively, D is TRBD1 (5 bases). The V gene lost 0 bases and the J gene lost 4 bases, with 12 bases spanning the gap. Looked up from germline, CDR1 is MGHRA and CDR2 is YSYEKL. The CDR3 totals 16 residues. CDR3 bases: TGCGCCAGCAGCCAAGACGAGGGGCTAGGTAATGAAAAACTGTTTTTT. It specifies CASSQDEGLGNEKLFF.

This clonotype was detected a few times. The CDR3 DNA sequence: TGCAGTGCTATTCCGGGACTAGCGAAACTCTCCTACGAGCAGTACTTC. Translating gives CSAIPGLAKLSYEQYF. The gene calls are TRBV20-1 and TRBJ2-7; TRBD2 aligns across 10 bases. The CDR3 extends over 16 amino acids. With V trimmed by 4 bases and J by 0 bases, 9 bases remained unmatched. CDR1 DFQATT and CDR2 SNEGSKA come from the germline V gene (reference sequence).

The chain couples TRBV27 to TRBJ2-1; D possibly matches TRBD1 or TRBD2 (5 bases each). Germline lookup yields CDR1 MNHEY and CDR2 SMNVEV (reference sequence). V lost 0 bases and J lost 7, with 13 bases in between. The CDR3 runs 15 residues. This CDR3 reads CASSLSAGTGNEQFF. CDR3 bases: TGTGCCAGCAGTTTATCGGCAGGGACGGGGAATGAGCAGTTCTTC.

This clonotype was seen at least ten times. The V gene is TRBV11-3, the J gene TRBJ2-5, with 9 bases identical to TRBD2. The ends lost 5 bases at V and 5 bases at J; junction bases unmatched: 9. The CDR3 runs to 15 residues. CDR1 is SGHNT and CDR2 is YENEEA in the germline V gene. The CDR3 spells CASSRIGLAWETQYF. Here the CDR3 DNA reads TGTGCCAGCAGCAGAATCGGACTAGCGTGGGAGACCCAGTACTTC.

This clonotype was counted only a few times. This chain joins TRBV29-1 and TRBJ1-1, with D maybe TRBD1 (5 bases). The CDR3 covers 11 residues. The V end was cut by 7 bases, the J end by 1 base, with 7 bases between. Germline V gene data show CDR1 as SQVTM and CDR2 as ANQGSEA. The CDR3 DNA sequence: TGCAGCGCACAGGCGAACACTGAAGCTTTCTTT. Amino acids: CSAQANTEAFF.

This clonotype has ten or more counts. V and J are TRBV7-2 and TRBJ2-5; TRBD2 matches 9 bases. Per germline, CDR1 SGHTA and CDR2 FQGNSA. This CDR3 comprises 14 residues. Trimming at V came to 6 bases and at J to 4 bases, leaving 6 bases not matched to a gene. CDR3 residues: CASRDRLAVETQYF. Written as DNA, the CDR3 is TGTGCCAGCAGGGATAGACTAGCGGTAGAGACCCAGTACTTC.

The chain is built from TRBV7-9 and TRBJ2-2; 8 nucleotides match TRBD1. J was trimmed by 8 bases and V by 6 bases; bases with no gene match: 11. The CDR3 covers 15 residues. The germline CDR1 and CDR2 sequences are SEHNR and FQNEAQ (reference sequence). CDR3 amino acids: CASRLFQGASGELFF. CDR3 nucleotides: TGTGCCAGCAGGCTATTTCAGGGGGCGTCTGGGGAGCTGTTTTTT. Supplemented by reference TRBV7-9 and TRBJ2-2, the full variable domain reads DTGVSQNPRHKITKRGQNVTFRCDPISEHNRLYWYRQTLGQGPEFLTYFQNEAQLEKSRLLSDRFSAERPKGSFSTLEIQRTEQGDSAMYLCASRLFQGASGELFFGEGSRLTVL.

This clonotype was detected ten times or more. J is TRBJ2-7 and V is TRBV24-1; TRBD2 aligns across 10 bases. The CDR3 consists of 15 residues. The V segment lost 5 bases and the J segment 3 bases; nucleotides outside the gene matches: 6. Germline lookup yields CDR1 KGHDR and CDR2 SFDVKD. In DNA, the CDR3 is TGTGCCACCAGTGGTGAGCGGGAGGGTATCTACGAGCAGTACTTC. Translated: CATSGEREGIYEQYF.

This clonotype was counted many times. This rearrangement joins TRBV5-6 to TRBJ2-2, with TRBD2 as a possible D gene (5 bases). V was trimmed by 0 bases and J by 7 bases, leaving 13 bases between them. Germline-derived CDR1 and CDR2 are SGHDT and YYEEEE. The CDR3 consists of 15 residues. This CDR3 reads CASSLEGAIHGELFF. The CDR3, as DNA: TGTGCCAGCAGCTTGGAGGGAGCGATTCACGGGGAGCTGTTTTTT.